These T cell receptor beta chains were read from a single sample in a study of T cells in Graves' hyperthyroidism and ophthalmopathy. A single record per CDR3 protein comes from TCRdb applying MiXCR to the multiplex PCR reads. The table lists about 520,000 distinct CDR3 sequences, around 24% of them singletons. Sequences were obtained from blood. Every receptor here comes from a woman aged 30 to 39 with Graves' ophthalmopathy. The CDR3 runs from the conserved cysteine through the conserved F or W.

cdr3_aa: CASSFSGLYDGYTF; v_call: TRBV28; j_call: TRBJ1-2
cdr3_aa: CATSRTRGQPQHF; v_call: TRBV15; j_call: TRBJ1-5
cdr3_aa: CASTYRWDTNYEQYF; v_call: TRBV6-1; j_call: TRBJ2-7
cdr3_aa: CASSLWRGSGANVLTF; v_call: TRBV11-1; j_call: TRBJ2-6
cdr3_aa: CASSLANTGELFF; v_call: TRBV12-3/TRBV12-4; j_call: TRBJ2-2
cdr3_aa: CASIPTGVNTEAFF; v_call: TRBV2; j_call: TRBJ1-1
cdr3_aa: CASSLTTTRQETQYF; v_call: TRBV6-1; j_call: TRBJ2-5
cdr3_aa: CAISESGGVNTEAFF; v_call: TRBV10-3; j_call: TRBJ1-1
cdr3_aa: CASSYSRAGHYEQYF; v_call: TRBV6-5; j_call: TRBJ2-7
cdr3_aa: CASSLSLGVTQYF; v_call: TRBV27; j_call: TRBJ2-5
cdr3_aa: CASSFNLPGQGIHEQYF; v_call: TRBV6-2/TRBV6-3; j_call: TRBJ2-7
cdr3_aa: CSAGRQMNTEAFF; v_call: TRBV29-1; j_call: TRBJ1-1
cdr3_aa: CASSPQGAGLEKLFF; v_call: TRBV4-1; j_call: TRBJ1-4
cdr3_aa: CATSPGESYEQYF; v_call: TRBV6-2/TRBV6-3; j_call: TRBJ2-7
cdr3_aa: CASSYPPKEGEQYF; v_call: TRBV6-2/TRBV6-3; j_call: TRBJ2-7
cdr3_aa: CASSLGGALQPQHF; v_call: TRBV28; j_call: TRBJ1-5
cdr3_aa: CASSITGDTEAFF; v_call: TRBV19; j_call: TRBJ1-1
cdr3_aa: CASSTAGGYGYTF; v_call: TRBV6-2/TRBV6-3; j_call: TRBJ1-2
cdr3_aa: CASGLGCRRSNQPQHF; v_call: TRBV12-5; j_call: TRBJ1-5
cdr3_aa: CASSLYTKMSGGELFF; v_call: TRBV11-1; j_call: TRBJ2-2
cdr3_aa: CASSTRVGLNTEAFF; v_call: TRBV27; j_call: TRBJ1-1
cdr3_aa: CSVAISGANVLTF; v_call: TRBV20-1; j_call: TRBJ2-6
cdr3_aa: CASKDRERTSDETQYF; v_call: TRBV28; j_call: -
cdr3_aa: CASRPQTRTGELFF; v_call: TRBV12-3/TRBV12-4; j_call: TRBJ2-2
cdr3_aa: CAGSERGGLTFNIQYF; v_call: TRBV6-1; j_call: TRBJ2-4
cdr3_aa: CSAFTGFYEQYF; v_call: TRBV20-1; j_call: TRBJ2-7
cdr3_aa: CASRTSLEPLHF; v_call: TRBV27; j_call: TRBJ1-6
cdr3_aa: CASSFSGGFGGYTF; v_call: TRBV28; j_call: TRBJ1-2
cdr3_aa: CASSNVAEHEKLFF; v_call: TRBV19; j_call: TRBJ1-4
cdr3_aa: CASSEAGISAYEQYF; v_call: TRBV6-1; j_call: TRBJ2-7
cdr3_aa: CSAHKGRLNTEAFF; v_call: TRBV20-1; j_call: TRBJ1-1
cdr3_aa: CASSPGLAEDEQYF; v_call: TRBV7-9; j_call: TRBJ2-7
cdr3_aa: CASSVDRAQPQHF; v_call: TRBV7-8; j_call: TRBJ1-5
cdr3_aa: CSELSLNTEAFF; v_call: TRBV29-1; j_call: TRBJ1-1
cdr3_aa: CASHSRARGDQPQHF; v_call: TRBV28; j_call: TRBJ1-5
cdr3_aa: CAIRVTGIINEQSF; v_call: TRBV10-3; j_call: TRBJ2-7
cdr3_aa: CASSLSGTANYGYTF; v_call: TRBV7-9; j_call: TRBJ1-2
cdr3_aa: CASSLGGTRKETQYF; v_call: TRBV11-2; j_call: TRBJ2-5
cdr3_aa: CASSLTSDARSGNTIYF; v_call: TRBV7-3; j_call: TRBJ1-3
cdr3_aa: CASSATGSGANVLTF; v_call: TRBV12-3/TRBV12-4; j_call: TRBJ2-6
cdr3_aa: CASSLAGPLMNTEAFF; v_call: TRBV7-2; j_call: TRBJ1-1
cdr3_aa: CASSFPPSGGAHEQYF; v_call: TRBV28; j_call: TRBJ2-7
cdr3_aa: CASSPRTSGGADTQYF; v_call: TRBV7-8; j_call: TRBJ2-3
cdr3_aa: CASSLEVGTGFSAQYF; v_call: TRBV5-6; j_call: TRBJ2-4
cdr3_aa: CASSLKRPTGAMNTEAFF; v_call: TRBV7-3; j_call: TRBJ1-1